This is a list of T cell receptor beta chains from one sample in a study of a mutant IDH1 vaccine in newly diagnosed glioma. The assay was immunoSEQ multiplex PCR, and TCRdb's table has in-frame clones only and misses some. The sample consists of 35,000 to 55,000 clones, 81% of them appearing once. Which antigens these TCRs recognize remains unknown. The sequenced sample was PBMCs, obtained from a glioma patient whose treatment included an IDH1 peptide vaccine. These receptor sequences come from a woman aged 40 to 49 with glioma. Some clones in this sample may be carry-over from other donors' samples. CDR3s include the opening cysteine and the closing phenylalanine or tryptophan. The order of the fields is clone size, V gene, J gene, D gene, CDR3 DNA, CDR3 protein. A D gene is named only where the DNA matches it firmly. Size values are once, few and many counts, or a class for expanded clones, and some rows have none.

.,TRBV7-9,TRBJ1-2,.,TGTGCCAGCAGCTTAGAGGTGGCGTTGTATGGCTACACCTTC,CASSLEVALYGYTF
.,TRBV5-5,TRBJ1-5,.,TGTGCCAGCAGCTTCAAACAGCTTACGGATCAGCCCCAGCATTTT,CASSFKQLTDQPQHF
.,TRBV15,TRBJ2-1,.,TGTGCCACCGCGGCTGGAGGCTCTAATGAGCAGTTCTTC,CATAAGGSNEQFF
.,TRBV4-3,TRBJ2-1,.,TGCGCCAGCAGCCAAGAGGAACAGACCCCTTACAATGAGCAGTTCTTC,CASSQEEQTPYNEQFF
.,TRBV30,TRBJ2-2,TRBD1,TGTGCCTGGAGTGTAGGGGGACAGGGTATCACCGGGGAGCTGTTTTTT,CAWSVGGQGITGELFF
.,TRBV9,TRBJ2-4,.,TGTGCCAGCAGCGTTGGGGGAGGCAAAAACATTCAGTACTTC,CASSVGGGKNIQYF
.,TRBV19,TRBJ1-2,TRBD1,TGTGCCAGTAGTAAAAGGACAGGGGGGCGGTCTAACTATGGCTACACCTTC,CASSKRTGGRSNYGYTF
once,TRBV20-1,TRBJ1-3,.,TGCAGTGCTAGCCTAGGAGACACCATATATTTT,CSASLGDTIYF
few,TRBV11-2,TRBJ2-7,.,TGTGCCAGCAGCGTCGAAACGGGCCCCTACGAGCAGTACTTC,CASSVETGPYEQYF
once,TRBV29-1,TRBJ2-5,TRBD1,TGCAGCGTTGTCCAGGGGGCGAAGAGAGAGACCCAGTACTTC,CSVVQGAKRETQYF
.,TRBV25-1,TRBJ2-1,TRBD2,TGTGCCAGCAGCCCCGGGACTAGGGCCAATGAGCAGTTCTTC,CASSPGTRANEQFF
.,TRBV7-2,TRBJ2-1,.,TGTGCCAGCAGCCCTCCTATGGGTGAGCAGTTCTTC,CASSPPMGEQFF
.,TRBV6-1,TRBJ1-2,.,TGTGCCAGCAGTGATCTTTTTGGTGGCTACACCTTC,CASSDLFGGYTF
.,TRBV19,TRBJ1-5,TRBD1,TGTGCCAGTAGTGCCCCGGGACAGGGGGCGGAGCAGCCCCAGCATTTT,CASSAPGQGAEQPQHF
.,TRBV4-3,TRBJ2-1,TRBD1,TGCGCCAGCAGCCGAGACAGGACAGGTGCCTACAATGAGCAGTTCTTC,CASSRDRTGAYNEQFF
medium-sized,TRBV2,TRBJ1-6,TRBD1,TGTGCCAGCAGTGAAGAGGGACAGCGGCAGGCACCCCTCCACTTT,CASSEEGQRQAPLHF
.,TRBV7-9,TRBJ2-3,.,TGTGCCAGCAGCCGTACAGCGGATACGCAGTATTTT,CASSRTADTQYF
few,TRBV5-4,TRBJ1-1,.,TGTGCCAGCAGCTTGGTGGGACGTTCGAACACTGAAGCTTTCTTT,CASSLVGRSNTEAFF
.,TRBV28,TRBJ1-5,.,TGTGCCAGCATCCGGCAGGGTCCCAATCAGCCCCAGCATTTT,CASIRQGPNQPQHF
.,TRBV27,TRBJ2-5,TRBD2,TGTGCCAGCAGTTTCTTAGCGGGGAACCAAGAGACCCAGTACTTC,CASSFLAGNQETQYF
.,TRBV5-1,TRBJ1-1,.,TGCGCCAGCAGCTTGGGTTTGGACTCTGGAGCTGAAGCTTTCTTT,CASSLGLDSGAEAFF
.,TRBV28,TRBJ1-5,.,TGTGCCAGCAGTTTGGTCGGGGGTCAGCCCCAGCATTTT,CASSLVGGQPQHF
once,TRBV9,TRBJ2-3,TRBD2,TGTGCCAGCAGCGTAAGGGTTGCGGGAGGAGGGACTGGAGGCACAGATACGCAGTATTTT,CASSVRVAGGGTGGTDTQYF
.,TRBV28,TRBJ1-5,.,TGTGCCAGCAGTCGGGACGCCGGGGAGCCCCAGCATTTT,CASSRDAGEPQHF
few,TRBV29-1,TRBJ2-7,.,TGCAGCGTTGGGTCAAGCCGATCCTACGAGCAGTACTTC,CSVGSSRSYEQYF
.,TRBV5-8,TRBJ2-2,.,TGTGCCAGCAGCTTGAGGCTCATGGGCACCGGGGAGCTGTTTTTT,CASSLRLMGTGELFF
.,TRBV18,TRBJ1-5,.,TGTGCCAGCTCACCAGGGGAGGATCAGCCCCAGCATTTT,CASSPGEDQPQHF
few,TRBV28,TRBJ1-2,TRBD1,TGTGCCAGCAGTTCCTCCTCCGGGACAGGGGTCGCTGGCTACACCTTC,CASSSSSGTGVAGYTF
.,TRBV9,TRBJ2-5,TRBD2,TGTGCCAGCAGCGCGCTCGGGGTTATGGGCGGGGGGAGCGGTCAAGAGACCCAGTACTTC,CASSALGVMGGGSGQETQYF
.,TRBV4-2,TRBJ2-1,TRBD2,TGTGCCAGCACTCAGGGGACTAGCGGGACAAGTGGCAATGAGCAGTTCTTC,CASTQGTSGTSGNEQFF
.,TRBV28,TRBJ1-3,.,TGTGCCAGCAGTTCGCCTGGAGGCCCCTCTGGAAACACCATATATTTT,CASSSPGGPSGNTIYF
.,TRBV5-4,TRBJ2-6,TRBD1,TGTGCCAGCAGCAGACCACAGGGGGCGCGCCCTGGGGCCAACGTCCTGACTTTC,CASSRPQGARPGANVLTF
.,TRBV7-9,TRBJ2-7,.,TGTGCCAGCAGCCTAAGCTACGAGCAGTACTTC,CASSLSYEQYF
.,TRBV9,TRBJ2-7,TRBD1,TGTGCCAGCAGCGCAGGGACAGGGGGCAACGAGCAGTACTTC,CASSAGTGGNEQYF
once,TRBV4-2,TRBJ1-1,.,TGTGCCAGCAGCCAAGATATAGGTCTCGCTGAAGCTTTCTTT,CASSQDIGLAEAFF
.,TRBV6-5,TRBJ2-7,.,TGTGCCACGCGATACAGTAACTCCTACGAGCAGTACTTC,CATRYSNSYEQYF
.,TRBV4-2,TRBJ2-7,.,TGTGCCAGCAGCCGGATTGGATCAAGGGACGAGCAGTACTTC,CASSRIGSRDEQYF
.,TRBV2,TRBJ1-1,TRBD1,TGTGCCAGCAGTGGACAGGGACGGACTGAAGCTTTCTTT,CASSGQGRTEAFF
.,TRBV9,TRBJ2-7,.,TGTGCCAGCAGCGGGCCGGGGTACGAGCAGTACTTC,CASSGPGYEQYF
.,TRBV5-4,TRBJ1-1,TRBD1,TGTGCCAGCAGCCCGGACAGGGGCCTCGGAACTGAAGCTTTCTTT,CASSPDRGLGTEAFF
.,TRBV5-1,TRBJ2-2,TRBD1,TGCGCCAGCATCATGACAGGGGTAAACACCGGGGAGCTGTTTTTT,CASIMTGVNTGELFF
.,TRBV6-5,TRBJ2-5,TRBD1,TGTGCCAGCGGACTCTCGGGAGACAGGGGAGAGACCCAGTACTTC,CASGLSGDRGETQYF
.,TRBV6-5,TRBJ1-1,TRBD1,TGTGCCAGCAGTTATGGGCCGGGACAGGGAAAAACTGAAGCTTTCTTT,CASSYGPGQGKTEAFF
.,TRBV5-1,TRBJ2-3,.,TGCGCCAGCGCGGCCCGAGGAGTGTCTAGCACAGATACGCAGTATTTT,CASAARGVSSTDTQYF
.,TRBV6-1,TRBJ1-1,.,TGTGCCAGCAGTGAACAGGCGGGCACTGAAGCTTTCTTT,CASSEQAGTEAFF
.,TRBV5-5,TRBJ1-1,.,TGTGCCAGCAGCTGGGGGGCCGGACGCAATGAAGCTTTCTTT,CASSWGAGRNEAFF